A selection of T cell receptor beta chains follows, all from one sample in a study of CD8 T cells in ankylosing spondylitis. TCRdb analysed the 5' RACE reads with MiXCR anew, one entry per CDR3 protein. Among 190,000 or so distinct CDR3 sequences listed, about 13% were seen once. Sequences were obtained from blood, either unsorted or a sorted T cell fraction (not recorded which). Every receptor here comes from a male donor with ankylosing spondylitis or in good health (not recorded which). CDR3s include the opening cysteine and the closing phenylalanine or tryptophan. The D gene is left open where the match is weak. Size values are once, few and many counts, or a class for expanded clones, and some rows have none.

TRBD1	TRBV20-1	TRBJ2-7	-	TGCAGTGCTAGACAGGGGGCGGTTACCTACGAGCAGTACTTC	CSARQGAVTYEQYF
TRBD2	TRBV25-1	TRBJ2-7	-	TGTGCCAGCGGTGGGAGGGTTGTACCCTACGAGCAGTACTTC	CASGGRVVPYEQYF
TRBD1	TRBV30	TRBJ2-7	few	TGTGCCTGGAGCGCCGGGACAGGCAACGAGCAGTACTTC	CAWSAGTGNEQYF
TRBD2	TRBV5-1	TRBJ2-7	many	TGCGCCAGCAGCTTGCACCATAGCGGGATGGGGACAACCGAGCAGTACTTC	CASSLHHSGMGTTEQYF
-	TRBV2	TRBJ1-1	-	TGTGCCAGCAGTGCTGTCCTTATGAACACTGAAGCTTTCTTT	CASSAVLMNTEAFF
-	TRBV5-1	TRBJ2-5	-	TGCGCCAGCAGCTTGGAGAAATGGGCCAGGGGGGTACAAGAGACCCAGTACTTC	CASSLEKWARGVQETQYF
TRBD2	TRBV7-9	TRBJ2-4	-	TGTGCCAGCAGCTTTTCGACTAGCGGGAGCGGAAACATTCAGTACTTC	CASSFSTSGSGNIQYF
-	TRBV4-2	TRBJ2-1	-	TGTGCCAGCAGCCCCCGGGGCCCAGGGAACAATGAGCAGTTCTTC	CASSPRGPGNNEQFF
TRBD2	TRBV6-1	TRBJ2-1	-	TGTGCCAGCAGCCCCGAGACTAGCGGGGGCAATGAGCAGTTCTTC	CASSPETSGGNEQFF
-	TRBV5-5	TRBJ2-3	few	TGTGCCAGCAGCTTGGGGGACACCTCGTTGCCCGATACGCAGTATTTT	CASSLGDTSLPDTQYF
-	TRBV5-1	TRBJ2-5	-	TGCGCCAGCAGCCGTCATGCCGAGGAGACCCAGTACTTC	CASSRHAEETQYF
TRBD1	TRBV7-9	TRBJ2-3	many	TGTGCCAGCAGCTTATGGGACAGGGGCACAGATACGCAGTATTTT	CASSLWDRGTDTQYF
-	TRBV2	TRBJ2-3	few	TGTGCCAGCAGTGATACCGGGCCGTATTTT	CASSDTGPYF
-	TRBV6-5	TRBJ2-3	-	TGTGCCAGCAGTTACTTCGGGGGCTACACAGATACGCAGTATTTT	CASSYFGGYTDTQYF
TRBD2	TRBV30	TRBJ2-2	-	TGTGCCTGGACTTTAGCGGGAGGGAACACCGGGGAGCTGTTTTTT	CAWTLAGGNTGELFF
-	TRBV7-9	TRBJ1-3	few	TGTGCCAGCAGCTACGAGGGAGCCTACTCTGGAAACACCATATATTTT	CASSYEGAYSGNTIYF
-	TRBV7-9	TRBJ2-1	few	TGTGCCAGCAGCTTCCTTCTTGCTATTGAGCAGTTCTTC	CASSFLLAIEQFF
-	TRBV9	TRBJ2-7	-	TGTGCCAGCAGCGTAGTTGACGATAGGCGCGAGCAGTACTTC	CASSVVDDRREQYF
-	TRBV2	TRBJ1-1	few	TGTGCCAGCAGAGTTATGAACACTGAAGCTTTCTTT	CASRVMNTEAFF
-	TRBV5-1	TRBJ1-2	-	TGCACCAGCAGCTTCAAACTTCCGGACAAGATATATGGCTACACCTTC	CTSSFKLPDKIYGYTF
TRBD2	TRBV20-1	TRBJ2-7	-	TGCAGTGCTAGAGACTTTGGGACTAGCTACTACGAGCAGTACTTC	CSARDFGTSYYEQYF
-	TRBV12-5	TRBJ1-1	-	TGTGCTAGTACAAGCTGGGGCCCAGAAGCTTTCTTT	CASTSWGPEAFF
TRBD1	TRBV20-1	TRBJ2-1	many	TGCAGTGCTAGAGATCTAGACAGGGGCGATGGAAATGAGCAGTTCTTC	CSARDLDRGDGNEQFF
-	TRBV5-6	TRBJ1-1	-	TGTGCCAGCAGCGCACAGGGCTTGAACACTGAAGCTTTCTTT	CASSAQGLNTEAFF
-	TRBV4-2	TRBJ2-1	few	TGTGCCAGCAGCCAAGATGGAGACGCCCAGGCCGGTGGTGAGCAGTTCTTC	CASSQDGDAQAGGEQFF
-	TRBV7-9	TRBJ2-7	-	TGTGCCAGCAGCTTAGGGGTGCTGGGTTCCTACGAGCAGTACTTC	CASSLGVLGSYEQYF
TRBD1	TRBV4-1	TRBJ1-3	few	TGCGCCAGCAGCCAAGTTAGGACAGGCTCTGGAAACACCATATATTTT	CASSQVRTGSGNTIYF